This T cell receptor beta chain appears in the sequencing data of a study of blood T cell repertoires in COVID-19. Study-level background: Samples taken during acute and convalescent COVID-19 were collected in the United States, Italy and Spain. The cDNA or gDNA used as material had been derived from T cells, B-cell-depleted T cells, or PBMCs.

In the authors' workflow: From reference gene primer amplification, estimates of nucleated cell counts were derived. Only in-frame clones appear in the TCRdb table, and some are missing; sequencing was by immunoSEQ multiplex PCR. The DNA was the basis for D and trimming; V, J and clone size are from that table. The profile shows around 700,000 clones, about 90% of them singletons. Germline V gene lookup returns CDR1 MNHEY and CDR2 SMNVEV (reference sequence). The CDR3 spans 14 residues. Trimming cost V 6 bases and J 6 bases; bases outside gene matches: 3. The rearrangement uses TRBV27 and TRBJ1-5; TRBD1 agrees at 12 bases. The source of this sequence is a woman aged 18-35 years with acute or convalescent COVID-19. Specimen: peripheral blood. The CDR3 DNA reads TGTGCCAGCAGGGGACAGGGGGCGGGTCAGCCCCAGCATTTT. As protein: CASRGQGAGQPQHF.